Each of the 30 T cell receptor beta chains below was sequenced from the same sample in a study of blood T cell repertoires in COVID-19. Clones were read by immunoSEQ multiplex PCR, and TCRdb kept only the in-frame ones, dropping some. The repertoire holds roughly 180,000 clones, 82% seen once, with roughly 20% in the top ten. The specimen sequenced was PBMCs or T cells enriched from blood (not recorded which). All receptors derive from a man in his sixties who had recovered from COVID-19.

The J gene is TRBJ1-1, the V gene TRBV28; D remains unclear. The CDR3 totals 14 residues. The germline V and J ends were trimmed by 8 bases and 1 base, with 14 bases remaining between them. Germline loops: CDR1 MDHEN, CDR2 SYDVKM. In DNA form, the CDR3 reads TGTGCCAGCCCTCCGTCCGGGGAGAACACTGAAGCTTTCTTT. Translation: CASPPSGENTEAFF.

The chain is built from TRBV18 and TRBJ2-7; 8 bases map to TRBD1. From germline, CDR1 is KGHSH and CDR2 LQKENI. The CDR3 covers 16 residues. With V trimmed by 3 bases and J by 3 bases, 10 bases remained unmatched. The CDR3 DNA follows: TGTGCCAGCTCACCTTCCCCGGGACAGGCCAACTACGAGCAGTACTTC. This encodes CASSPSPGQANYEQYF.

The chain combines TRBV28 with TRBJ1-5; D not resolved. The V end was cut by 4 bases, the J end by 3 bases, with 10 bases between. This CDR3 is 14 amino acids long. Germline V lookup: CDR1 MDHEN, CDR2 SYDVKM. Here the CDR3 DNA reads TGTGCCAGCAGTTCTGGAGGGTCCAATCAGCCCCAGCATTTT. It yields the protein CASSSGGSNQPQHF.

This chain connects TRBV5-4 to TRBJ2-7; 7 bases fit TRBD1. Trimming cost V 0 bases and J 4 bases; bases outside gene matches: 7. Germline V gene sequence: CDR1 SGHNT, CDR2 YYREEE (reference sequence). This CDR3 spans 15 amino acids. The CDR3 loop reads CASSLAGRGLYEQYF. CDR3 DNA sequence: TGTGCCAGCAGCTTGGCGGGTAGGGGGCTATACGAGCAGTACTTC.

This clone was counted a few times. The rearrangement joins TRBV3-1 (or the pseudogene TRBV3-2) to TRBJ2-5, with a possible D match to TRBD2 (6 bases). The CDR3 has 12 residues. Per germline, CDR1 LGHDT and CDR2 YNNKEL (reference sequence). Trimming stripped 6 bases from V and 4 bases from J, with 9 bases between. CDR3 sequence: CASSRLGETQYF. The DNA for the CDR3 is TGTGCCAGCAGTCGACTAGGAGAGACCCAGTACTTC.

This chain links TRBV5-4 with TRBJ2-3; D may be TRBD2 (6 bases). Germline CDR1 and CDR2: SGHNT and YYREEE (reference sequence). V gave up 0 bases and J gave up 3 bases, with 11 bases separating them. The CDR3 is made up of 15 amino acids. In nucleotides, the CDR3 is TGTGCCAGCAGCTTGGGGGGGGTCGGGACAGATACGCAGTATTTT. Its protein product is CASSLGGVGTDTQYF.

This sequence joins TRBV11-2 and TRBJ1-2; TRBD1 agrees at 9 bases. The CDR3 totals 14 residues. CDR1 SGHAT and CDR2 FQNNGV come from the germline V gene. Trimming took 5 bases from V and 3 from J; bases not matched to a gene: 4. As DNA, the CDR3 is TGTGCCAGCAGCATCGGACAGGGGTACTATGGCTACACCTTC. Protein product: CASSIGQGYYGYTF.

This chain uses TRBV11-2 with TRBJ2-7; D gene unclear. The ends were cut back, 5 bases at V and 3 bases at J, with 8 bases in the middle. Germline loops: CDR1 SGHAT, CDR2 FQNNGV. The CDR3 totals 12 residues. The CDR3 DNA sequence: TGTGCCAGCAGCCCGGGTGGCTACGAGCAGTACTTC. Its protein is CASSPGGYEQYF.

The CDR3 DNA reads as TGTGCCTGGAACAGGCAAGAGACCCAGTACTTC. This sequence encodes CAWNRQETQYF. The rearrangement links TRBV30 to TRBJ2-5; weak D call: TRBD1 (5 bases). The CDR3 contains 11 residues. Trimming took off 4 bases at V and 2 bases at J, with 5 bases between the two ends. Germline lookup yields CDR1 GTSNPN and CDR2 SVGIG (reference sequence).

The rearrangement joins TRBV28 to TRBJ2-1, with a tentative D call TRBD2 (5 bases). The CDR3 covers 16 residues. The germline gives CDR1 MDHEN, CDR2 SYDVKM. Trimming stripped 5 bases from V and 4 bases from J, with 18 bases between. CDR3: CASSLAGDPSYNEQFF. The CDR3 DNA is TGTGCCAGCAGTCTCGCCGGGGATCCCTCATACAATGAGCAGTTCTTC.

The rearrangement joins TRBV19 to TRBJ2-5; TRBD1 agrees at 7 bases. V was clipped by 5 bases and J by 3 bases; unmatched bases: 3. The CDR3 consists of 13 residues. Germline V gene lookup returns CDR1 LNHDA and CDR2 SQIVND (reference sequence). The CDR3 DNA follows: TGTGCCAGTAGTCCCGGGACAGAAGAGACCCAGTACTTC. Encoded protein: CASSPGTEETQYF.

V usage is TRBV3-1 (or the pseudogene TRBV3-2) and J usage is TRBJ1-1, with D unclear. Trimming pared 2 bases from V and 0 bases from J, leaving 7 bases between. The CDR3 has 14 residues. Germline loops: CDR1 LGHDT, CDR2 YNNKEL (reference sequence). This CDR3 is CASSQTIVNTEAFF. DNA for the CDR3: TGTGCCAGCAGCCAAACTATAGTGAACACTGAAGCTTTCTTT.

The gene calls are TRBV5-4 and TRBJ2-3; 9 nucleotides align to TRBD1. CDR3 size: 14 residues. The V segment lost 9 bases and the J segment 0 bases; nucleotides outside the gene matches: 5. Per germline, CDR1 SGHNT and CDR2 YYREEE (reference sequence). CDR3 sequence (DNA): TGTGCCACCAAACAGGGGGCAAGCACAGATACGCAGTATTTT. This sequence encodes CATKQGASTDTQYF.

This clone was seen more than once but under ten times. This chain joins TRBV28 and TRBJ1-1; D possibly corresponds to TRBD1 (5 bases). The CDR3 has 16 residues. Germline values: CDR1 MDHEN, CDR2 SYDVKM. The V gene lost 5 bases and the J gene lost 1 base, with 17 bases spanning the gap. CDR3 DNA: TGTGCCAGCAGTCCCAGTGGAGGGGCTCGGAACACTGAAGCTTTCTTT. Translated: CASSPSGGARNTEAFF.

This clone was picked up a small number of times. The genes are TRBV27 and TRBJ1-4, with 7 bases aligning to TRBD1. Germline V gene lookup returns CDR1 MNHEY and CDR2 SMNVEV (reference sequence). CDR3 length: 14 residues. The J segment lost 4 bases and the V segment lost 7 bases, leaving 6 bases of the junction unmatched. The CDR3 nucleotides read TGTGCCAGCACCAAGACAGGGAATAATGAAAAACTGTTTTTT. It specifies CASTKTGNNEKLFF.

This clone was detected a few times. This chain joins TRBV20-1 and TRBJ1-1; no reliable D call. This CDR3 contains 14 residues. Looked up from germline, CDR1 is DFQATT and CDR2 is SNEGSKA (reference sequence). Deletions cut 3 bases from V and 1 base from J, with 12 bases between. The CDR3 here is CSASSRLSNTEAFF. In DNA form, the CDR3 reads TGCAGTGCTAGTAGCAGGTTGTCGAACACTGAAGCTTTCTTT.

The chain is built from TRBV9 and TRBJ2-3; D perhaps matches TRBD2 (7 bases). The V gene lost 4 bases and the J gene lost 5 bases, with 23 bases spanning the gap. Germline loops: CDR1 SGDLS, CDR2 YYNGEE. CDR3 length: 17 residues. The CDR3 region is CASSPLGGAGAGDTQYF. In DNA form, the CDR3 reads TGTGCCAGCAGCCCCCTCGGCGGGGCGGGGGCCGGAGATACGCAGTATTTT.

The V and J genes are TRBV28 and TRBJ1-5; no clear D gene. Deletions cut 6 bases from V and 6 bases from J, with 18 bases between. Germline values: CDR1 MDHEN, CDR2 SYDVKM. This CDR3 is 15 amino acids long. CDR3 residues: CASRAHEGAGQPQHF. In DNA, the CDR3 is TGTGCCAGCAGGGCCCACGAGGGCGCGGGTCAGCCCCAGCATTTT.

The J gene is TRBJ1-1, the V gene TRBV6-5; 8 bases fit TRBD1. V shed 7 bases, J shed 4 bases, and the junction held 8 bases outside the gene matches. The V gene's germline CDR1 is MNHEY and CDR2 SVGAGI. This CDR3 region has 14 residues. Here the CDR3 reads CASTPITGGTEAFF. CDR3 nucleotides: TGTGCCAGCACCCCCATTACAGGGGGCACTGAAGCTTTCTTT.

This clone was observed a single time. This chain uses TRBV27 with TRBJ2-3; TRBD2 matches 14 bases. V gave up 5 bases and J gave up 6 bases; unmatched junction bases: 7. The germline CDR1 and CDR2 sequences are MNHEY and SMNVEV (reference sequence). The CDR3 has 16 residues. The CDR3 DNA sequence: TGTGCCAGCAGTACCCGACTAGCGGGGGGGGTGGATACGCAGTATTTT. Amino acids: CASSTRLAGGVDTQYF.

V is TRBV3-1 (or the pseudogene TRBV3-2) and J is TRBJ1-1, with 8 bases matching TRBD1. This CDR3 is built from 14 residues. Germline trimming cut 2 bases from V and 4 bases from J; bases unmatched to any gene: 3. Germline V gene data show CDR1 as LGHDT and CDR2 as YNNKEL (reference sequence). CDR3 bases: TGTGCCAGCAGCCAACCAGGGGGCGGCACTGAAGCTTTCTTT. It is translated as CASSQPGGGTEAFF.

This chain uses TRBV7-9 with TRBJ1-5; 7 bases align to TRBD1. Germline V gives CDR1 SEHNR, CDR2 FQNEAQ (reference sequence). After removal of 4 bases from V and 10 bases from J, the junction contained 13 bases not matched to a gene. The CDR3 loop spans 15 amino acids. DNA of the CDR3: TGTGCCAGCAGCTCGACAGGGTTTCAATCAGGCCCCCAGCATTTT. This gives the protein CASSSTGFQSGPQHF. Looking up the rest from reference TRBV7-9 and TRBJ1-5 gives the full variable domain: DTGVSQNPRHKITKRGQNVTFRCDPISEHNRLYWYRQTLGQGPEFLTYFQNEAQLEKSRLLSDRFSAERPKGSFSTLEIQRTEQGDSAMYLCASSSTGFQSGPQHFGDGTRLSIL.

This rearrangement joins TRBV5-4 to TRBJ2-7; D is undetermined. This CDR3 spans 13 amino acids. The germline CDR1 and CDR2 sequences are SGHNT and YYREEE (reference sequence). Trimming pared 2 bases from V and 3 bases from J, leaving 9 bases between. The CDR3 spells CASSLAPLYEQYF. The CDR3 nucleotides read TGTGCCAGCAGCTTAGCACCGCTCTACGAGCAGTACTTC.

This rearrangement joins TRBV10-3 to TRBJ1-2, with a weak D call TRBD1 (5 bases). The germline V and J ends were trimmed by 4 bases and 4 bases, with 10 bases remaining between them. This CDR3 is 13 amino acids long. Germline V lookup: CDR1 ENHRY, CDR2 SYGVKD. The CDR3 loop reads CAISGDDSYGYTF. The DNA for the CDR3 is TGTGCCATCAGTGGCGATGACAGCTATGGCTACACCTTC.

The chain has TRBV14 and TRBJ2-5; TRBD2 might be the D (5 bases). Germline loops: CDR1 SGHDN, CDR2 FVKESK. V gave up 1 base and J gave up 4 bases, with 16 bases separating them. The CDR3 extends over 16 amino acids. DNA of the CDR3: TGTGCCAGCAGCCAAGGGGGAGTGAGTGTGATAGAGACCCAGTACTTC. This encodes CASSQGGVSVIETQYF. The variable domain in full, completed from reference TRBV14 and TRBJ2-5, reads EAGVTQFPSHSVIEKGQTVTLRCDPISGHDNLYWYRRVMGKEIKFLLHFVKESKQDESGMPNNRFLAERTGGTYSTLKVQPAELEDSGVYFCASSQGGVSVIETQYFGPGTRLLVL.

Comments on this clone: The sample carries other DNA sequences with the same CDR3. V is TRBV15 and J is TRBJ2-1, with 9 bases that match TRBD1. The V gene end was trimmed by 3 bases and the J gene end by 1 base; junction bases not matched to a gene: 1. Germline CDR1 is LNHNV and CDR2 is YYDKDF (reference sequence). The CDR3 covers 15 residues. The CDR3 region has the DNA TGTGCCACCAGCAGGACAGGGGGTTCCTACAATGAGCAGTTCTTC. This codes for CATSRTGGSYNEQFF.

The chain uses TRBV28 and TRBJ1-4, with a possible D match to TRBD1 (5 bases). The CDR3 is made up of 13 amino acids. The V end was cut by 7 bases, the J end by 4 bases, with 10 bases between. Per the germline V gene, CDR1 is MDHEN and CDR2 is SYDVKM. The CDR3 nucleotides are TGTGCCAGCAAGGGGCCGTTTAATGAAAAACTGTTTTTT. The encoded protein is CASKGPFNEKLFF.

V usage is TRBV5-6 and J usage is TRBJ2-2; D is uncertain. V lost 5 bases to trimming and J lost 0 bases, with 5 bases between them. CDR3 length equals 13 residues. CDR1 and CDR2 from the germline V gene are SGHDT and YYEEEE. The CDR3 DNA reads as TGTGCCAGCAGTGTAGCGAACACCGGGGAGCTGTTTTTT. It encodes CASSVANTGELFF. The variable domain in full, completed from reference TRBV5-6 and TRBJ2-2, reads DAGVTQSPTHLIKTRGQQVTLRCSPKSGHDTVSWYQQALGQGPQFIFQYYEEEERQRGNFPDRFSGHQFPNYSSELNVNALLLGDSALYLCASSVANTGELFFGEGSRLTVL.

This clone is a singleton in its sample. The rearrangement uses TRBV28 and TRBJ2-5; 14 nucleotides line up with TRBD2. CDR3 length: 16 residues. Germline CDR1 is MDHEN and CDR2 is SYDVKM. Unmatched junction bases numbered 8, after V lost 6 bases and J lost 5 bases. CDR3 region: CASSPGLAGGRETQYF. The CDR3 DNA reads TGTGCCAGCAGCCCAGGACTAGCGGGAGGAAGGGAGACCCAGTACTTC.

The rearrangement joins TRBV6-5 to TRBJ1-2; TRBD1 matches at 7 bases. CDR1 is MNHEY, CDR2 SVGAGI, per germline. This CDR3 is 11 amino acids long. The trim removed 6 bases at V and 8 bases at J, leaving 3 bases unmatched. CDR3 sequence: CASSDREGYTF. CDR3 DNA: TGTGCCAGCAGCGACAGGGAAGGCTACACCTTC.